The clone carrying this TCR beta chain occurred a few times. This sample was included in a study of T-cell memory formation after mild COVID-19. From germline, CDR1 is MNHNY and CDR2 SVGAGI (reference sequence). V lost 5 bases, J lost 2 bases, and 16 bases lay in between. This CDR3 has 15 residues. TCRdb re-called the 5' RACE reads through MiXCR, storing one row per CDR3 protein. Among about 190,000 distinct CDR3 sequences listed, about 10% were seen once. This clonotype originated in a man between 18 and 29 years old who had mild COVID-19 (a few samples of this study predate the infection). Cell type and time point are not known. This sequence joins TRBV6-6 and TRBJ2-7; D is perhaps TRBD2 (5 bases). Specimen: PBMCs or a T cell subset sorted from them (not recorded which). CDR3 nucleotide sequence: TGTGCCAGCAGTACCCCGGACGGAGGTACCTACGAGCAGTACGTC. This sequence encodes CASSTPDGGTYEQYV.